Listed here are 30 T cell receptor beta chains from one sample, sequenced in a study of cytomegalovirus exposure and HLA in healthy donors. A multiplex PCR was run with 60 Vbeta primers and 13 Jbeta primers. The table came from immunoSEQ multiplex PCR; TCRdb's copy has only in-frame clones and leaves some out. This table holds some 60,000 clones, roughly 85% found once. The material sequenced was PBMCs. These receptors were collected from a female donor in good health and CMV-seronegative.

The rearrangement uses TRBV9 and TRBJ1-1; a weak D match, TRBD1 (5 bases). Per the germline V gene, CDR1 is SGDLS and CDR2 is YYNGEE. The CDR3 length is 14 residues. Trimming took off 4 bases at V and 1 base at J, with 11 bases between the two ends. CDR3: CASSSVGGNTEAFF. In nucleotides, the CDR3 is TGTGCCAGCAGCTCCGTCGGGGGGAACACTGAAGCTTTCTTT.

This chain joins TRBV11-2 and TRBJ2-7; the D gene is possibly TRBD1 (5 bases). V was trimmed by 6 bases and J by 5 bases, leaving 11 bases between them. The germline CDR1 and CDR2 sequences are SGHAT and FQNNGV. The CDR3 is 12 residues long. CDR3 in amino acids: CASSRLGDEQYF. CDR3 coding DNA: TGTGCCAGCAGTCGCCTAGGGGACGAGCAGTACTTC.

V and J are TRBV9 and TRBJ2-3; 7 nucleotides agree with TRBD2. Looked up from germline, CDR1 is SGDLS and CDR2 is YYNGEE. Trimming cost V 0 bases and J 2 bases; bases outside gene matches: 6. The CDR3 sequence is 16 residues long. The CDR3 DNA is TGTGCCAGCAGCGTAGTGGGACGGGAGGCCACAGATACGCAGTATTTT. Translating gives CASSVVGREATDTQYF.

The gene calls are TRBV29-1 and TRBJ2-3, with 7 positions matching TRBD2. The V and J ends lost 2 bases and 3 bases, in that order; junction bases with no gene match: 14. This CDR3 is built from 17 residues. Germline CDR1 is SQVTM and CDR2 is ANQGSEA. In nucleotides, the CDR3 is TGCAGCGTTGAATTCCGACTAGCCCAGTCGGGTACAGATACGCAGTATTTT. It encodes CSVEFRLAQSGTDTQYF.

The rearrangement joins TRBV28 to TRBJ1-4; no reliable D call. Trimming shortened V by 4 bases and J by 6 bases, and 15 bases separated the two germline ends. Germline V CDR1 and CDR2: MDHEN, SYDVKM. The CDR3 runs 15 residues. The CDR3 coding sequence is TGTGCCAGCAGTTCCCATCGGCTCGGGTATGAAAAACTGTTTTTT. Residues: CASSSHRLGYEKLFF.

Turning to this clone: The junction departs from the called germline gene at one end, perhaps through a read error. The rearrangement links TRBV28 to TRBJ1-5; tentatively, D is TRBD1 (5 bases). The CDR3 length is 13 residues. The germline V gene has CDR1 MDHEN and CDR2 SYDVKM. CDR3 sequence (DNA): TGTGCCAGCAGTTCCCAGGGTAATCGGCCCCAGCATTTT. The encoded protein is CASSSQGNRPQHF.

The genes are TRBV7-2 and TRBJ1-5; TRBD1 agrees at 7 bases. This CDR3 contains 15 residues. Germline-derived CDR1 and CDR2 are SGHTA and FQGNSA. The junction had 5 bases not matched to a gene; V was cut back by 0 bases and J by 6 bases. As DNA, the CDR3 is TGTGCCAGCAGCTTAGCGACAGGGAGAGGTCAGCCCCAGCATTTT. As protein: CASSLATGRGQPQHF.

This clone has more than one count but fewer than ten. The V and J genes are TRBV28 and TRBJ2-7, with 8 nucleotides matching TRBD2. This CDR3 spans 17 amino acids. CDR1 MDHEN and CDR2 SYDVKM come from the germline V gene. The V and J ends lost 6 bases and 2 bases, in that order; junction bases with no gene match: 15. The CDR3 coding sequence is TGTGCCAGCAGCCCCGGGGGCCACGGGAGGGTCACCTACGAGCAGTACTTC. It yields the protein CASSPGGHGRVTYEQYF. Filled out from reference TRBV28 and TRBJ2-7, the complete variable domain reads DVKVTQSSRYLVKRTGEKVFLECVQDMDHENMFWYRQDPGLGLRLIYFSYDVKMKEKGDIPEGYSVSREKKERFSLILESASTNQTSMYLCASSPGGHGRVTYEQYFGPGTRLTVT.

V usage is TRBV28 and J usage is TRBJ2-5; no reliable D call. Germline V gene lookup returns CDR1 MDHEN and CDR2 SYDVKM. V was trimmed by 4 bases and J by 0 bases, leaving 9 bases between them. This CDR3 comprises 14 residues. The CDR3 DNA is TGTGCCAGCAGTTATACAACGTACCAAGAGACCCAGTACTTC. It is translated as CASSYTTYQETQYF.

The genes are TRBV9 and TRBJ2-1, with D perhaps matching TRBD1 (6 bases). Germline V gene lookup returns CDR1 SGDLS and CDR2 YYNGEE. CDR3 size: 14 residues. Trimming left V 4 bases short and J 4 bases short, with 12 bases between. This chain's CDR3 is CASSPSTGYNEQFF. The CDR3, as DNA: TGTGCCAGCAGCCCTTCGACAGGTTACAATGAGCAGTTCTTC.

The rearrangement uses TRBV11-2 and TRBJ1-2; no clear D. Germline CDR1 SGHAT, CDR2 FQNNGV. This CDR3 region has 16 residues. Trimming shortened V by 3 bases and J by 5 bases, and 19 bases separated the two germline ends. In nucleotides, the CDR3 is TGTGCCAGCAGCTTCAGCGAGTATTCCCCGGGATATGGCTACACCTTC. This translates into CASSFSEYSPGYGYTF. Drawing the rest from reference TRBV11-2 and TRBJ1-2, the complete variable domain is EAGVAQSPRYKIIEKRQSVAFWCNPISGHATLYWYQQILGQGPKLLIQFQNNGVVDDSQLPKDRFSAERLKGVDSTLKIQPAKLEDSAVYLCASSFSEYSPGYGYTFGSGTRLTVV.

This chain links TRBV6-5 with TRBJ1-4; D possibly corresponds to TRBD1 (5 bases). The CDR3 is 14 residues long. CDR1 is MNHEY, CDR2 SVGAGI, per germline. The V end lost 4 bases, the J end lost 8 bases, and 14 bases lay between the germline ends. CDR3 residues: CASSSGAGREKLFF. DNA for the CDR3: TGTGCCAGCAGTTCTGGGGCCGGAAGAGAAAAACTGTTTTTT.

A few counts support this clone. V is TRBV9 and J is TRBJ2-5, with TRBD1 matching over 10 bases. Trimming at V came to 3 bases and at J to 4 bases, leaving 9 bases not matched to a gene. Germline values: CDR1 SGDLS, CDR2 YYNGEE. The CDR3 runs to 16 residues. In DNA, the CDR3 is TGTGCCAGCAGCGGGCGACAGGGGGCAATGAGAGAGACCCAGTACTTC. It specifies CASSGRQGAMRETQYF. The whole variable domain, filled in from reference TRBV9 and TRBJ2-5, reads DSGVTQTPKHLITATGQRVTLRCSPRSGDLSVYWYQQSLDQGLQFLIQYYNGEERAKGNILERFSAQQFPDLHSELNLSSLELGDSALYFCASSGRQGAMRETQYFGPGTRLLVL.

The chain joins TRBV6-1 to TRBJ2-1, with TRBD1 matching 8 bases. V was clipped by 6 bases and J by 3 bases; unmatched bases: 7. This CDR3 comprises 15 residues. From germline, CDR1 is MNHNS and CDR2 SASEGT. This CDR3 is CASRGTGLIYNEQFF. CDR3 sequence (DNA): TGTGCCAGCAGGGGGACAGGCCTAATCTACAATGAGCAGTTCTTC.

The chain combines TRBV9 with TRBJ1-3; no reliable D call. The CDR3 covers 15 residues. V lost 0 bases and J lost 0, with 7 bases in between. Germline assignment: CDR1 SGDLS and CDR2 YYNGEE. DNA of the CDR3: TGTGCCAGCAGCGTAGCTTCCAGCTCTGGAAACACCATATATTTT. Encoded protein: CASSVASSSGNTIYF.

The V call is TRBV11-2, the J call TRBJ2-1; 10 bases are a match to TRBD2. With V trimmed by 2 bases and J by 8 bases, 12 bases remained unmatched. Looked up from germline, CDR1 is SGHAT and CDR2 is FQNNGV. The CDR3 contains 17 residues. The CDR3 nucleotides read TGTGCCAGCAGCTTAACCCCGGGGCTAGCGGGAGTCTATGAGCAGTTCTTC. Protein: CASSLTPGLAGVYEQFF.

The gene calls are TRBV7-3 and TRBJ2-7; TRBD1 matches 11 bases. The CDR3 covers 15 residues. The trim removed 4 bases at V and 3 bases at J, leaving 5 bases unmatched. Germline CDR1 reads SGHTA; CDR2 reads FQGTGA. CDR3 sequence reads: CASSSHGTGGYEQYF. The CDR3 bases are TGTGCCAGCAGCTCACATGGGACAGGGGGCTACGAGCAGTACTTC.

This clone has just a few counts. The chain has TRBV4-3 and TRBJ2-5; 7 bases are shared with TRBD2. V shed 4 bases, J shed 4 bases, and the junction held 3 bases outside the gene matches. CDR1 LGHNA and CDR2 YSLEER come from the germline V gene. The CDR3 contains 13 residues. This chain's CDR3 is CASSPSGIETQYF. The CDR3 DNA sequence: TGCGCCAGCAGCCCAAGCGGGATAGAGACCCAGTACTTC.

This clone was detected once. The chain has TRBV28 and TRBJ2-3; TRBD2 matches at 11 bases. Germline V gives CDR1 MDHEN, CDR2 SYDVKM. CDR3 length: 17 residues. V shed 1 base and J 5 bases; nucleotides not matched to a gene: 8. The CDR3 coding sequence is TGTGCCAGCAGTTTATATGGTAGCGGGAGGGCAATAGATACGCAGTATTTT. This sequence encodes CASSLYGSGRAIDTQYF. Full variable domain (outside the CDR3, taken from reference TRBV28 and TRBJ2-3): DVKVTQSSRYLVKRTGEKVFLECVQDMDHENMFWYRQDPGLGLRLIYFSYDVKMKEKGDIPEGYSVSREKKERFSLILESASTNQTSMYLCASSLYGSGRAIDTQYFGPGTRLTVL.

The chain joins TRBV19 to TRBJ1-3; 8 bases align to TRBD1. Germline CDR1 and CDR2: LNHDA and SQIVND (reference sequence). The CDR3 totals 16 residues. Losses at the gene ends were 3 bases for V and 0 bases for J; bases not matched to a gene: 4. The CDR3 nucleotides are TGTGCCAGTAGTATTGGGGACAGGATCTCTGGAAACACCATATATTTT. It translates to CASSIGDRISGNTIYF.

The gene calls are TRBV19 and TRBJ1-1; D remains ambiguous. This CDR3 region has 17 residues. The V gene's germline CDR1 is LNHDA and CDR2 SQIVND (reference sequence). The ends were cut back, 5 bases at V and 0 bases at J, with 19 bases in the middle. CDR3 protein: CASSPSAREALNTEAFF. The CDR3 DNA reads TGTGCCAGTAGTCCGTCGGCCCGGGAAGCCTTGAACACTGAAGCTTTCTTT.

This clone was seen only a few times. The chain has TRBV7-2 and TRBJ1-1; the D gene is possibly TRBD1 (6 bases). This CDR3 is 15 amino acids long. Germline V CDR1 and CDR2: SGHTA, FQGNSA. V was clipped by 1 base and J by 4 bases, with 13 bases between them. As DNA, the CDR3 is TGTGCCAGCAGCTTAGGGCCGACAGGTTCCACTGAAGCTTTCTTT. Amino acids: CASSLGPTGSTEAFF. Full variable domain (remainder filled in from reference TRBV7-2 and TRBJ1-1): GAGVSQSPSNKVTEKGKDVELRCDPISGHTALYWYRQSLGQGLEFLIYFQGNSAPDKSGLPSDRFSAERTGGSVSTLTIQRTQQEDSAVYLCASSLGPTGSTEAFFGQGTRLTVV.

This chain connects TRBV2 to TRBJ2-6, with a tentative D call TRBD1 (5 bases). There are 15 residues in the CDR3. Looked up from germline, CDR1 is SNHLY and CDR2 is FYNNEI. Trimming pared 8 bases from V and 1 base from J, leaving 12 bases between. This CDR3 is CASRLRASGANVLTF. The DNA for the CDR3 is TGTGCCAGCCGACTCAGGGCATCTGGGGCCAACGTCCTGACTTTC.

This chain uses TRBV19 with TRBJ2-3; maybe TRBD1 (7 bases). From germline, CDR1 is LNHDA and CDR2 SQIVND (reference sequence). This CDR3 comprises 14 residues. The V end was cut by 9 bases, the J end by 3 bases, with 16 bases between. The CDR3 DNA sequence: TGTGCCAGCGGGAAGGAGGGGGCGACAGATACGCAGTATTTT. Translated: CASGKEGATDTQYF.

The chain joins TRBV5-1 to TRBJ1-2; tentatively, D is TRBD1 (6 bases). This CDR3 has 13 residues. Germline-derived CDR1 and CDR2 are SGHRS and YFSETQ. Trimming stripped 5 bases from V and 4 bases from J, with 12 bases between. The CDR3 here is CASSFDRSYGYTF. In DNA form, the CDR3 reads TGCGCCAGCAGTTTCGACAGGAGCTATGGCTACACCTTC.

The chain is built from TRBV5-5 and TRBJ1-1; maybe TRBD1 (6 bases). The CDR3 totals 16 residues. The V end lost 4 bases, the J end lost 1 base, and 17 bases lay between the germline ends. Germline CDR1 reads SGHKS; CDR2 reads YYEKEE (reference sequence). The CDR3, as DNA: TGTGCCAGCAGCCCACTGGGTGGGGGGGCGAACACTGAAGCTTTCTTT. This codes for CASSPLGGGANTEAFF.

The rearrangement uses TRBV4-1 and TRBJ2-3; tentatively, D is TRBD1 (6 bases). Germline CDR1 is MGHRA and CDR2 is YSYEKL. CDR3 length: 15 amino acids. The V end was cut by 3 bases, the J end by 1 base, with 11 bases between. Here the CDR3 reads CASSQAQGRTDTQYF. The CDR3 DNA reads TGCGCCAGCAGCCAGGCACAGGGACGCACAGATACGCAGTATTTT.

V is TRBV9 and J is TRBJ1-5; a possible D gene is TRBD1 (6 bases). Trimming took 0 bases from V and 6 from J, leaving 10 bases between them. The germline gives CDR1 SGDLS, CDR2 YYNGEE. The CDR3 runs to 14 residues. The CDR3 coding sequence is TGTGCCAGCAGCGTAGGGGGGCACGGTCAGCCCCAGCATTTT. Encoded protein: CASSVGGHGQPQHF.

V usage is TRBV7-9 and J usage is TRBJ1-6; D gene uncertain. The germline gives CDR1 SEHNR, CDR2 FQNEAQ (reference sequence). The CDR3 runs to 15 residues. Between the trimmed V and J ends, which lost 5 bases and 10 bases, there was a span of 18 bases. As DNA, the CDR3 is TGTGCCAGCAGCCCCAACGTGGACTTCGGGTCACCCCTCCACTTT. This codes for CASSPNVDFGSPLHF.

V and J are TRBV11-2 and TRBJ2-7; maybe TRBD1 (6 bases). The CDR3 runs 13 residues. V gave up 4 bases and J gave up 2 bases, with 9 bases separating them. Germline lookup yields CDR1 SGHAT and CDR2 FQNNGV. The CDR3 spells CASSYGQTYEQYF. As DNA, the CDR3 is TGTGCCAGCAGCTATGGACAGACCTACGAGCAGTACTTC.